This T cell receptor (beta chain) was sequenced during a study of Graves' ophthalmopathy and Graves' hyperthyroidism. Study-level points and caveats: The majority of expanded thyroid clonotypes above 0.001 frequency also occurred in blood.

Scientists amplified the TCR beta CDR3 regions from RNA transcripts. The library came from an HTBI-primed first-round RT-PCR and a second-round multiplex PCR. TCRdb fed the multiplex PCR reads into MiXCR, producing one record per CDR3 protein. The sample lists some 1.1 million distinct CDR3 sequences; 35% to 40% were seen once. Hyperthyroidism cases were recent diagnoses of under 2 months' duration in people aged 18 to 65. Clinical symptoms and serum thyroxine were used for diagnosis; TRAb, thyroid ultrasound and orbital computed tomography were also relied on. This clonotype was counted at least ten times. Its antigen remains unidentified. The material sequenced was peripheral blood or thyroid tissue (not recorded which). The receptor was derived from an adult man with Graves' hyperthyroidism.

The CDR3, as DNA: TGTGCCAGCAGTTCGTGGGACAGGGAGCAAGAGACCCAGTACTTC. This translates into CASSSWDREQETQYF. This chain uses TRBV12-3 or TRBV12-4 with TRBJ2-5; TRBD1 matches at 9 bases. Losses at the gene ends were 4 bases for V and 2 bases for J; bases not matched to a gene: 5. CDR3 size: 15 residues.